Here is one TCR beta chain with its context. The data belong to a study of human T cells and chemical hapten exposure. Time point specified: patch test 1, 2 weeks after DPC sensitization. This sample's treatment: therapeutic diphenylcyclopropenone sensitization with weekly scalp DPC. Each patch-test visit's blood sample preceded patch application. The CDR3 is 12 residues long. V was pared by 2 bases and J by 8 bases, with 7 bases between. The germline V gene encodes CDR1 MGHRA and CDR2 YSYEKL. Individual cDNA molecules in this library carried unique molecular identifiers. TCRdb re-called the RACE reads through MiXCR, storing one row per CDR3 protein. The repertoire holds some 350,000 distinct CDR3 sequences, with around 6.9% as singletons.

This TCR was sampled from a woman between 18 and 30 years old with alopecia areata. Some clones in this sample may be carry-over from other donors' samples. The sample here was whole blood, taken in connection with sensitization to the hapten diphenylcyclopropenone (DPC). The chain employs TRBV4-1 and TRBJ2-1; D is ambiguous. In DNA form, the CDR3 reads TGCGCCAGCAGCCAATTACGGGATGAGCAGTTCTTC. Amino acids: CASSQLRDEQFF.